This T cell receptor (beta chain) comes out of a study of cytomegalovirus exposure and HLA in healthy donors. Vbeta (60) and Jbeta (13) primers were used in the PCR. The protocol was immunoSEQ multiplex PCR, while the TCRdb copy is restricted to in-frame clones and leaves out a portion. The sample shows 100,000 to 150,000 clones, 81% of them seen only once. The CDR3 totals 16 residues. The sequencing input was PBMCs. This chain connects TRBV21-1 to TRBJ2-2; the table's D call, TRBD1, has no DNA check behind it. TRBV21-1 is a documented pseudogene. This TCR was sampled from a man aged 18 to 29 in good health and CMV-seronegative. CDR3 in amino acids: CASTSGTRNRNGELFF. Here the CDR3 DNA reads TGTGCCAGCACCTCCGGGACACGTAATCGGAACGGGGAGCTGTTTTTT.